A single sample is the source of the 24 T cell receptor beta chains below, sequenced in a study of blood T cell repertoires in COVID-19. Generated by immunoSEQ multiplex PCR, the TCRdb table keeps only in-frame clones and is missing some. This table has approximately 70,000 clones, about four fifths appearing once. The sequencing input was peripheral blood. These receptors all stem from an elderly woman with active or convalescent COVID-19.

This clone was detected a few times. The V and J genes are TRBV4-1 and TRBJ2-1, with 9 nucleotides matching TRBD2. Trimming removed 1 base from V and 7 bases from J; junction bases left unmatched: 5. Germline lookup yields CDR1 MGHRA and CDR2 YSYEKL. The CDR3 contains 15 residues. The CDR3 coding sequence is TGCGCCAGCAGCCAAGTCGCGGGGGGGGCGAATGAGCAGTTCTTC. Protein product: CASSQVAGGANEQFF.

The CDR3 loop reads CASSFYGPGWADTQYF. CDR3 sequence (DNA): TGTGCCAGCAGCTTTTACGGGCCGGGGTGGGCAGATACGCAGTATTTT. The chain is built from TRBV5-6 and TRBJ2-3, with TRBD2 as a possible D gene (5 bases). Trimming removed 2 bases from V and 4 bases from J, with 17 bases in between. The CDR3 is made up of 16 amino acids. Germline V CDR1 and CDR2: SGHDT, YYEEEE.

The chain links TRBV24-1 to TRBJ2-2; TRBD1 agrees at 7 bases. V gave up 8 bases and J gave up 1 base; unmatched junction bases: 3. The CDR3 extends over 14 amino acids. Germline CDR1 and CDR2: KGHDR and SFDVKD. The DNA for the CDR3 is TGTGCCACCAAGGGACAGATGAACACCGGGGAGCTGTTTTTT. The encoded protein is CATKGQMNTGELFF.

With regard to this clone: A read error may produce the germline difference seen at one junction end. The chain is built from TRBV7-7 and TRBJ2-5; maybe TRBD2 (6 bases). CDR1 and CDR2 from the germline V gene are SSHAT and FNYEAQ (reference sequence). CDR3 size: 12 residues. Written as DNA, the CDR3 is TGTGCTAGCAGCCGGGAGAAAGAGACCCAGTACTTC. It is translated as CASSREKETQYF. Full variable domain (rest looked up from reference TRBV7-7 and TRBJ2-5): GAGVSQSPRYKVTKRGQDVTLRCDPISSHATLYWYQQALGQGPEFLTYFNYEAQPDKSGLPSDRFSAERPEGSISTLTIQRTEQRDSAMYRCASSREKETQYFGPGTRLLVL.

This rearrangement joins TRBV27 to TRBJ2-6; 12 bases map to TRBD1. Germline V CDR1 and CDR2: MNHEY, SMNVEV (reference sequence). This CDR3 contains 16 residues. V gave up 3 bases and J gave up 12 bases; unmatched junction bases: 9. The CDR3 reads CASSFGTGGASGVLTF. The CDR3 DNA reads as TGTGCCAGCAGTTTCGGGACAGGGGGCGCCTCCGGCGTCCTGACTTTC.

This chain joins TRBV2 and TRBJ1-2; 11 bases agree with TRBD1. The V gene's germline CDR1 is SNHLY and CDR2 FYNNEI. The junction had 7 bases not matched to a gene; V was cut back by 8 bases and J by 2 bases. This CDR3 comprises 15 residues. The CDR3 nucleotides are TGTGCCAGCCATAGAGGGACAGGGGGAAACTATGGCTACACCTTC. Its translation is CASHRGTGGNYGYTF.

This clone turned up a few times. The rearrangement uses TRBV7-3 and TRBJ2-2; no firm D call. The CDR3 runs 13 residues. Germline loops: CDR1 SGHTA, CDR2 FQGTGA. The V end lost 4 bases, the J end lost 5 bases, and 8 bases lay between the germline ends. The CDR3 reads CASSSSLTGELFF. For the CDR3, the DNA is TGTGCCAGCAGCTCTAGTCTTACCGGGGAGCTGTTTTTT.

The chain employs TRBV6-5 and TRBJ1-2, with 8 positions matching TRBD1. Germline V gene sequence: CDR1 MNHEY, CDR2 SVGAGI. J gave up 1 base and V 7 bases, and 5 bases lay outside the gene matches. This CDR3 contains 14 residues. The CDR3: CASTRTGSNYGYTF. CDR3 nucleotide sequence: TGTGCCAGCACAAGGACAGGGAGTAACTATGGCTACACCTTC.

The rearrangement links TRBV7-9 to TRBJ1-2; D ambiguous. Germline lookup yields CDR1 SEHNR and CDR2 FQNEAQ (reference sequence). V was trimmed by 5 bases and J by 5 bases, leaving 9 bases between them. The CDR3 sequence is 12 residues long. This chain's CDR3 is CASSASQYGYTF. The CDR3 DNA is TGTGCCAGCAGCGCCTCGCAGTATGGCTACACCTTC.

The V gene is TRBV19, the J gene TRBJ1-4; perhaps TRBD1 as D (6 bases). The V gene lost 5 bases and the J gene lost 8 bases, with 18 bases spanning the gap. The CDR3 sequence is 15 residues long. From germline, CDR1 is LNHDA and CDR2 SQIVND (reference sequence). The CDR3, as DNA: TGTGCCAGTAGTGGGGTAACAGGGTCCCGGGAAAAACTGTTTTTT. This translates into CASSGVTGSREKLFF. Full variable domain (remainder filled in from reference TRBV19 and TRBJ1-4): DGGITQSPKYLFRKEGQNVTLSCEQNLNHDAMYWYRQDPGQGLRLIYYSQIVNDFQKGDIAEGYSVSREKKESFPLTVTSAQKNPTAFYLCASSGVTGSREKLFFGSGTQLSVL.

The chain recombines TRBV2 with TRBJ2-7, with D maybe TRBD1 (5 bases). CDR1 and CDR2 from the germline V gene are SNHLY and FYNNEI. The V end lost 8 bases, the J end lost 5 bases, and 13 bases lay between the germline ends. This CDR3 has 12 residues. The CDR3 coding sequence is TGTGCCAGCTCGAATTGGGGCAACGAGCAGTACTTC. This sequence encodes CASSNWGNEQYF. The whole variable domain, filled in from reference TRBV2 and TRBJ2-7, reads EPEVTQTPSHQVTQMGQEVILRCVPISNHLYFYWYRQILGQKVEFLVSFYNNEISEKSEIFDDQFSVERPDGSNFTLKIRSTKLEDSAMYFCASSNWGNEQYFGPGTRLTVT.

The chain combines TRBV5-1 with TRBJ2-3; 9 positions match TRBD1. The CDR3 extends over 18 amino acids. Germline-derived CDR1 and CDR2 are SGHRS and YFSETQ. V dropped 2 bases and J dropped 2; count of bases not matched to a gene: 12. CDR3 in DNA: TGCGCCAGCAGCTTTCCGGGACAGGGCTTTACCTACACAGATACGCAGTATTTT. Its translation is CASSFPGQGFTYTDTQYF.

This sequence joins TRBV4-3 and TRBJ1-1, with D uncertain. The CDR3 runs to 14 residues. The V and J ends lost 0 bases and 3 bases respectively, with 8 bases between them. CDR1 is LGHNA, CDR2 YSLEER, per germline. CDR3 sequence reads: CASSQDVGYTEAFF. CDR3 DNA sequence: TGCGCCAGCAGCCAAGATGTCGGTTACACTGAAGCTTTCTTT.

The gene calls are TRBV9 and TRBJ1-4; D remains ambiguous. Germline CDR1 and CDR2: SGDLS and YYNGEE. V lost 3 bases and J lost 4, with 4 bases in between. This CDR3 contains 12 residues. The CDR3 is CASSAYNEKLFF. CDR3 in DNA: TGTGCCAGCAGCGCTTATAATGAAAAACTGTTTTTT.

The CDR3 DNA is TGTGCCAGCAGCTTAGTAGCGGGAGGGCCAATCCACGAGCAGTACTTC. Residues: CASSLVAGGPIHEQYF. The V call is TRBV7-2, the J call TRBJ2-7, with TRBD2 matching over 11 bases. The CDR3 spans 16 residues. V dropped 1 base and J dropped 5; count of bases not matched to a gene: 7. The germline CDR1 and CDR2 sequences are SGHTA and FQGNSA.

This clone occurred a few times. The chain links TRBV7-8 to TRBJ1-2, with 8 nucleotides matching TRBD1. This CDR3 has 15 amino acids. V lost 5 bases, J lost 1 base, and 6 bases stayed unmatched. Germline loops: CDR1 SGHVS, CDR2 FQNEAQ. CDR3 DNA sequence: TGTGCCAGCAGCAGGGGACAGGCGATTAACTATGGCTACACCTTC. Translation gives CASSRGQAINYGYTF. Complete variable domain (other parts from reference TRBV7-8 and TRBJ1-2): GAGVSQSPRYKVAKRGQDVALRCDPISGHVSLFWYQQALGQGPEFLTYFQNEAQLDKSGLPSDRFFAERPEGSVSTLKIQRTQQEDSAVYLCASSRGQAINYGYTFGSGTRLTVV.

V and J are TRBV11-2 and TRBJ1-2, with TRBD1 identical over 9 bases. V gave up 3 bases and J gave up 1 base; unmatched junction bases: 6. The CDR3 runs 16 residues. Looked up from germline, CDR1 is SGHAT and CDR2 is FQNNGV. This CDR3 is CASSLGQGENNYGYTF. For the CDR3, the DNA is TGTGCCAGCAGCTTGGGACAGGGAGAAAATAACTATGGCTACACCTTC. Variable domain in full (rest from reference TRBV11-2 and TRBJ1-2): EAGVAQSPRYKIIEKRQSVAFWCNPISGHATLYWYQQILGQGPKLLIQFQNNGVVDDSQLPKDRFSAERLKGVDSTLKIQPAKLEDSAVYLCASSLGQGENNYGYTFGSGTRLTVV.

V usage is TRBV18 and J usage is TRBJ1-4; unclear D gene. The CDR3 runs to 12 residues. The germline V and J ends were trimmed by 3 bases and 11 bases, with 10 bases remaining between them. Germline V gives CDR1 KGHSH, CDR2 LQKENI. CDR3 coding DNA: TGTGCCAGCTCACCGGAGAGGGAGAAACTGTTTTTT. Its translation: CASSPEREKLFF. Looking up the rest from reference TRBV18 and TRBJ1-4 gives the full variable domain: NAGVMQNPRHLVRRRGQEARLRCSPMKGHSHVYWYRQLPEEGLKFMVYLQKENIIDESGMPKERFSAEFPKEGPSILRIQQVVRGDSAAYFCASSPEREKLFFGSGTQLSVL.

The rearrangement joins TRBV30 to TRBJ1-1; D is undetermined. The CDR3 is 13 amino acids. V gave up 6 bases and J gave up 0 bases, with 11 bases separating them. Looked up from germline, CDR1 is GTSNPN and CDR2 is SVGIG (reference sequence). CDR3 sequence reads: CACRRAVNTEAFF. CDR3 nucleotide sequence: TGTGCCTGCAGGAGGGCGGTGAACACTGAAGCTTTCTTT.

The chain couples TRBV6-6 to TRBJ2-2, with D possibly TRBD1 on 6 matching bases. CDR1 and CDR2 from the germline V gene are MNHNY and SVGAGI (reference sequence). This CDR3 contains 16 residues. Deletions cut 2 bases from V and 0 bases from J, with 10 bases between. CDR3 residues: CASSYPRTANTGELFF. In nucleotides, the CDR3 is TGTGCCAGCAGTTACCCCAGGACAGCGAACACCGGGGAGCTGTTTTTT.

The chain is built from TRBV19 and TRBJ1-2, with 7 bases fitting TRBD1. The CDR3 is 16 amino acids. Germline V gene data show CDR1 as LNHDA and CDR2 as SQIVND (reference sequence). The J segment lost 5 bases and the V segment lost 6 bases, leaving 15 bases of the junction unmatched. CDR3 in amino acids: CASRRPSGTDPYGYTF. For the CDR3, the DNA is TGTGCCAGTAGAAGACCCTCCGGGACAGACCCATATGGCTACACCTTC. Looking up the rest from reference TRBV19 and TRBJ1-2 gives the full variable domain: DGGITQSPKYLFRKEGQNVTLSCEQNLNHDAMYWYRQDPGQGLRLIYYSQIVNDFQKGDIAEGYSVSREKKESFPLTVTSAQKNPTAFYLCASRRPSGTDPYGYTFGSGTRLTVV.

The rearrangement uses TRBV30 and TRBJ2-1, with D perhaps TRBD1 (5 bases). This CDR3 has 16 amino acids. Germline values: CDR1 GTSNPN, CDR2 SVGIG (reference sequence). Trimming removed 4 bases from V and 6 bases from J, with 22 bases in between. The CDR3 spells CAWTPTRGLQSNEQFF. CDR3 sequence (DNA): TGTGCCTGGACTCCCACAAGGGGCCTTCAGTCCAATGAGCAGTTCTTC.

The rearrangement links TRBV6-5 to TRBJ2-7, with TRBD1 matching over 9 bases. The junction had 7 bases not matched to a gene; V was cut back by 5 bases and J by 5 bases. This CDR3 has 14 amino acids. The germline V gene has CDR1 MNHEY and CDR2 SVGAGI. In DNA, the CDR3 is TGTGCCAGCAGTCGGGACAGGGTACTCCACGAGCAGTACTTC. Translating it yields CASSRDRVLHEQYF.

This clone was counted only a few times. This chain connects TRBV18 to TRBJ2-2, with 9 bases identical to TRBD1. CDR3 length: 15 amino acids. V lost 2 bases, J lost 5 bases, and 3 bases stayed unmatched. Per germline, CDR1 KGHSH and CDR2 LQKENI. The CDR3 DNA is TGTGCCAGCTCACCAACAGGGGGCGGAACCGGGGAGCTGTTTTTT. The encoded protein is CASSPTGGGTGELFF.